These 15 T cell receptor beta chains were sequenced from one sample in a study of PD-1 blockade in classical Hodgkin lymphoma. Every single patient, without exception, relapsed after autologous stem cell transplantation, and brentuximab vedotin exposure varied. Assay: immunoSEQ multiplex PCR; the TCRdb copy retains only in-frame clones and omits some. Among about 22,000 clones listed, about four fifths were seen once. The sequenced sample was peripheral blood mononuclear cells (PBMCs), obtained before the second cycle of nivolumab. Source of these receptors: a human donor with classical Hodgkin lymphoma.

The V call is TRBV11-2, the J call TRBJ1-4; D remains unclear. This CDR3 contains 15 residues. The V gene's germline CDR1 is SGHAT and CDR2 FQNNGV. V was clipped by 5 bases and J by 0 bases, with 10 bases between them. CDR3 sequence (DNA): TGTGCCAGCAGCAGACCCTCCGCAACTAATGAAAAACTGTTTTTT. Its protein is CASSRPSATNEKLFF. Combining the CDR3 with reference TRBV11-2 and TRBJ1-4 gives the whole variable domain EAGVAQSPRYKIIEKRQSVAFWCNPISGHATLYWYQQILGQGPKLLIQFQNNGVVDDSQLPKDRFSAERLKGVDSTLKIQPAKLEDSAVYLCASSRPSATNEKLFFGSGTQLSVL.

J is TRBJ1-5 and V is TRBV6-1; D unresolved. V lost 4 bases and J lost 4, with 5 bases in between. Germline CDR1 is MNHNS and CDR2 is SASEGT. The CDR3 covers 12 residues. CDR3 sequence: CASSVRNQPQHF. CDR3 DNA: TGTGCCAGCAGTGTGCGGAATCAGCCCCAGCATTTT.

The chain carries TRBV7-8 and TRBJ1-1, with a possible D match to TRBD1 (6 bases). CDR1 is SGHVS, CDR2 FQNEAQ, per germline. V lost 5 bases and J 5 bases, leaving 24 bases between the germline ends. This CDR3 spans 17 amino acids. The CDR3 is CASSPLRVGGLLTEAFF. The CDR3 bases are TGTGCCAGCAGCCCGCTTCGGGTCGGGGGGCTGTTAACTGAAGCTTTCTTT.

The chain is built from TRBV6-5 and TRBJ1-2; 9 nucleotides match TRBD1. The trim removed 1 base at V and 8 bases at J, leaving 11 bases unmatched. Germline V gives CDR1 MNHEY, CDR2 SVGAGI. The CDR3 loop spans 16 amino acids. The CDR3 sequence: CASSYYTGGVSRGYTF. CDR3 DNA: TGTGCCAGCAGTTACTACACAGGGGGCGTCTCTAGGGGCTACACCTTC.

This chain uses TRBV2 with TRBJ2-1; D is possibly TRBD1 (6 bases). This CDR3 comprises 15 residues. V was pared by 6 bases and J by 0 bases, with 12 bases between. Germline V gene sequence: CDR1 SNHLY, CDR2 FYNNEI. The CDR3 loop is CASRGTGSSYNEQFF. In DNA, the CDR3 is TGTGCCAGCAGGGGAACAGGGAGCTCCTACAATGAGCAGTTCTTC.

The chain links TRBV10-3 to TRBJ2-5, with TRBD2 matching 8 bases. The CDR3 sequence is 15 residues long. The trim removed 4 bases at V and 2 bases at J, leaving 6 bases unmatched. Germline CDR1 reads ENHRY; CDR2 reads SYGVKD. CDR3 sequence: CAISGLAGTQETQYF. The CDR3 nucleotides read TGTGCCATCAGTGGATTAGCGGGGACACAAGAGACCCAGTACTTC.

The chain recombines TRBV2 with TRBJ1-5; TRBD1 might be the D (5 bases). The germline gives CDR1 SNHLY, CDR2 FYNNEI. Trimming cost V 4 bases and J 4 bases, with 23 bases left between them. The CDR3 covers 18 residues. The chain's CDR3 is CASSGRQGSIARNQPQHF. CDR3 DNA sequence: TGTGCCAGCAGTGGGAGGCAGGGTTCGATAGCGCGGAATCAGCCCCAGCATTTT.

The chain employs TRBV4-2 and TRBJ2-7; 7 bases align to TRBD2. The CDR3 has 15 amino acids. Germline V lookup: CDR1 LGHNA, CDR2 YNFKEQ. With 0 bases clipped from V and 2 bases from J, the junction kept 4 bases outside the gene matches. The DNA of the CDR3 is TGTGCCAGCAGCCAAGAGGGAGGGGAAACCTACGAGCAGTACTTC. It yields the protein CASSQEGGETYEQYF.

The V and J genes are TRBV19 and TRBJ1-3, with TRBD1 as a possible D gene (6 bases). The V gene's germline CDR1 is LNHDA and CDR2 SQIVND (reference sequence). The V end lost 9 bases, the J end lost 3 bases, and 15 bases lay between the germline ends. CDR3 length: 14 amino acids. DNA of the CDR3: TGTGCCAGACTCGGACAGAAACATGGAAACACCATATATTTT. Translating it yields CARLGQKHGNTIYF.

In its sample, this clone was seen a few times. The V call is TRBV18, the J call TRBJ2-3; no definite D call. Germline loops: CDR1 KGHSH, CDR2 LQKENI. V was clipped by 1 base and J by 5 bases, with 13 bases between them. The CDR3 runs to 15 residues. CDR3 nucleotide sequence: TGTGCCAGCTCACCACTCCCCCCCCCGAGAGATACGCAGTATTTT. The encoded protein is CASSPLPPPRDTQYF.

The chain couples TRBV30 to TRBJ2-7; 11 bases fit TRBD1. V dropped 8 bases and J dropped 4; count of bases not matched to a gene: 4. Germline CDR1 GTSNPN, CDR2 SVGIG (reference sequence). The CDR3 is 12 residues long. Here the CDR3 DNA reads TGTGCCCGGACAGGGGGCAGGTACGAGCAGTACTTC. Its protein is CARTGGRYEQYF.

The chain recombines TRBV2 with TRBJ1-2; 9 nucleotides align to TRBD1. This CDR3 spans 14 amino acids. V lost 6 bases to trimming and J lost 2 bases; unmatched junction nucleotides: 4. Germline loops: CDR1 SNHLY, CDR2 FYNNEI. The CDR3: CASRGTGQNYGYTF. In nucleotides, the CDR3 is TGTGCCAGCAGGGGGACAGGGCAGAACTATGGCTACACCTTC.

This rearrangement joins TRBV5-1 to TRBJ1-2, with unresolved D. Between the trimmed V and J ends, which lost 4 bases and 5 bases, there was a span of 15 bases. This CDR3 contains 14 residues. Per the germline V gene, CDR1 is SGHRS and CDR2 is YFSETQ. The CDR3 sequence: CASSPSGGEYGYTF. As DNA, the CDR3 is TGCGCCAGCAGCCCATCGGGTGGGGAATATGGCTACACCTTC. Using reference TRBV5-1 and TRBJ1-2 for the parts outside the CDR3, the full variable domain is KAGVTQTPRYLIKTRGQQVTLSCSPISGHRSVSWYQQTPGQGLQFLFEYFSETQRNKGNFPGRFSGRQFSNSRSEMNVSTLELGDSALYLCASSPSGGEYGYTFGSGTRLTVV.

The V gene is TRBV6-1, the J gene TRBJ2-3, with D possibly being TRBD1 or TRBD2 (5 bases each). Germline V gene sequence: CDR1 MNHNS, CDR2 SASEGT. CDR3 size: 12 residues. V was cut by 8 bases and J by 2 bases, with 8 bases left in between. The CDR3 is CASEGTTDTQYF. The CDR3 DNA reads TGTGCCAGCGAGGGGACCACAGATACGCAGTATTTT.

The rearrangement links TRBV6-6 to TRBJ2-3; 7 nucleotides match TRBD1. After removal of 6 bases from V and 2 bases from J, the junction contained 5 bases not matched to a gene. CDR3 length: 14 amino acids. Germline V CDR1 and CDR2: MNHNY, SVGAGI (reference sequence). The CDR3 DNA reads TGTGCCAGCAGCAAAGACAGGGTCACAGATACGCAGTATTTT. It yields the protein CASSKDRVTDTQYF.